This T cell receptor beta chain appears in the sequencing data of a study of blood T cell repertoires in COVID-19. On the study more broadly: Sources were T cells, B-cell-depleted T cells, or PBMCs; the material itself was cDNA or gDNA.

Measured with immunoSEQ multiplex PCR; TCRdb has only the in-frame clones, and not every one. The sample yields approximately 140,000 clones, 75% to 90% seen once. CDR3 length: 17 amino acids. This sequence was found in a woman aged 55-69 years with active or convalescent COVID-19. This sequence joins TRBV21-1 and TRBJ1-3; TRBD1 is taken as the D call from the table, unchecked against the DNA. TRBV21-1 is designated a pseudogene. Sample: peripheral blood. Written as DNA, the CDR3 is TGTGCCAGCAGCGGGGGACAGCGGACTATCTCTGGAAACACCATATATTTT. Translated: CASSGGQRTISGNTIYF.